A single sample gave rise to the 30 T cell receptor beta chains below, sequenced in a study of blood T cells in healthy people across ages. Primed by a sample-barcoded 5' primer and a J-beta primer mix, a second PCR proceeded for 7 to 11 cycles. A single record per CDR3 protein comes from TCRdb applying MiXCR to the 5' RACE reads. The sample lists 800,000 or so distinct CDR3 sequences, 62% seen once, with approximately 30% in the top ten. The sequencing sample was made of blood. Source of these receptors: a young man in good health.

The rearrangement uses TRBV20-1 and TRBJ2-5; D possibly corresponds to TRBD2 (6 bases). With 5 bases removed from V and 11 bases from J, the gap between germline ends came to 30 bases. Germline V gene lookup returns CDR1 DFQATT and CDR2 SNEGSKA (reference sequence). This CDR3 spans 16 amino acids. CDR3 DNA: TGCAGTGCTGAGGCGCAAGGGACTTCCTCCGGGGATGAGCAGTACTTC. The encoded protein is CSAEAQGTSSGDEQYF.

V gene TRBV27 combines with J gene TRBJ2-7; the D gene could be TRBD1 or TRBD2 (5 bases each). V was pared by 5 bases and J by 10 bases, with 18 bases between. The CDR3 runs 13 residues. Germline assignment: CDR1 MNHEY and CDR2 SMNVEV (reference sequence). This CDR3 reads CASSPGRYRAQYF. The CDR3 DNA reads as TGTGCCAGCAGTCCGGGACGGTATAGGGCCCAGTACTTC.

The gene calls are TRBV12-3 or TRBV12-4 and TRBJ1-5; the D gene is possibly TRBD1 (5 bases). There are 13 residues in the CDR3. Trimming removed 6 bases at V and 6 bases at J, with 12 bases between. The DNA of the CDR3 is TGTGCCAGCAGGGCGGGGGGAGGTCAGCCCCAGCATTTT. Protein product: CASRAGGGQPQHF.

This chain uses TRBV11-2 with TRBJ2-7, with a tentative D call TRBD1 (8 bases). The CDR3 spans 16 residues. Trimming pared 5 bases from V and 3 bases from J, leaving 20 bases between. Germline V gene data show CDR1 as SGHAT and CDR2 as FQNNGV. CDR3 in amino acids: CASSPLGGDRYYEQYF. CDR3 nucleotide sequence: TGTGCCAGCAGCCCACTTGGGGGGGACAGGTACTACGAGCAGTACTTC.

The chain couples TRBV15 to TRBJ2-3; 9 positions match TRBD2. With V trimmed by 4 bases and J by 4 bases, 9 bases remained unmatched. The CDR3 is 16 amino acids. Germline CDR1 is LNHNV and CDR2 is YYDKDF (reference sequence). Here the CDR3 DNA reads TGTGCCACCAGCAAGATAGGCGGGGGGGGCCCAGATACGCAGTATTTT. The encoded protein is CATSKIGGGGPDTQYF. Looking up the rest from reference TRBV15 and TRBJ2-3 gives the full variable domain: DAMVIQNPRYQVTQFGKPVTLSCSQTLNHNVMYWYQQKSSQAPKLLFHYYDKDFNNEADTPDNFQSRRPNTSFCFLDIRSPGLGDTAMYLCATSKIGGGGPDTQYFGPGTRLTVL.

J is TRBJ2-2 and V is TRBV4-3; D is uncertain. Germline assignment: CDR1 LGHNA and CDR2 YSLEER. The CDR3 has 13 residues. V shed 0 bases and J shed 8 bases, with 7 bases lying between them. The CDR3 loop reads CASSQDYGGELFF. As DNA, the CDR3 is TGCGCCAGCAGCCAAGATTACGGAGGGGAGCTGTTTTTT.

A word on this clonotype: An end of the junction differs from the germline gene, which may be a read error. This chain uses TRBV7-2 with TRBJ2-1, with 12 bases identical to TRBD2. The CDR3 has 14 amino acids. Looked up from germline, CDR1 is SGHTA and CDR2 is FQGNSA. CDR3 loop: CASSLAGGKGEQFF. Written as DNA, the CDR3 is TGTGCCAGCAGCCTAGCGGGGGGGAAAGGTGAGCAGTTCTTC.

This clonotype was seen more than once but under ten times. The V call is TRBV20-1, the J call TRBJ2-7, with 7 bases that match TRBD1. The CDR3 is made up of 14 amino acids. V trimming: 1 base; J trimming: 5 bases; junction bases outside the gene matches: 8. Germline CDR1 reads DFQATT; CDR2 reads SNEGSKA (reference sequence). CDR3 amino acids: CSARVLDREHEQYF. DNA of the CDR3: TGCAGTGCTAGAGTACTAGACAGGGAACACGAGCAGTACTTC.

The V call is TRBV7-2, the J call TRBJ2-3; a weak D match, TRBD1 (7 bases). Germline V gene data show CDR1 as SGHTA and CDR2 as FQGNSA. Trimming removed 5 bases from V and 6 bases from J, with 18 bases in between. The CDR3 sequence is 15 residues long. The CDR3 nucleotides are TGTGCCAGCAGCCCAGGGGGAGCGGGCAGGGATACGCAGTATTTT. It encodes CASSPGGAGRDTQYF.

This clonotype has a handful of counts. J is TRBJ2-5 and V is TRBV12-3 or TRBV12-4; D is uncertain. This CDR3 is built from 13 residues. Trimming stripped 2 bases from V and 5 bases from J, with 9 bases between. The DNA for the CDR3 is TGTGCCAGCAGTTTATGGCGCCGGGAGACCCAGTACTTC. Its translation: CASSLWRRETQYF.

The chain couples TRBV6-2 or TRBV6-3 to TRBJ2-2; 10 bases are a match to TRBD2. Germline CDR1 and CDR2: MNHEY and SVGEGT. This CDR3 is built from 15 residues. V shed 8 bases and J 1 base; nucleotides not matched to a gene: 4. The CDR3 reads CASSGTSENTGELFF. DNA for the CDR3: TGTGCCAGCTCTGGGACTAGCGAGAACACCGGGGAGCTGTTTTTT.

On this clonotype: This may be a read error: a much more frequent sequence differs by one nucleotide. The rearrangement links TRBV12-3 or TRBV12-4 to TRBJ2-3; 7 positions agree with TRBD2. V lost 8 bases, J lost 4 bases, and 12 bases stayed unmatched. This CDR3 comprises 15 residues. The CDR3 reads CASALLRGGSDTQYF. CDR3 nucleotides: TGTGCCAGCGCCCTCCTCCGCGGGGGATCAGATACGCAGTATTTT.

Many counts were recorded for this clonotype. CDR3 sequence (DNA): TGTGCCAGCAGCCAACGCAGCGGGGGCACCCAGACCCAGTACTTC. Translated: CASSQRSGGTQTQYF. The chain couples TRBV3-1 to TRBJ2-5; 8 bases agree with TRBD2. This CDR3 contains 15 residues. Germline V gives CDR1 LGHDT, CDR2 YNNKEL (reference sequence). The V segment lost 2 bases and the J segment 6 bases; nucleotides outside the gene matches: 8.

The V call is TRBV4-2, the J call TRBJ2-1; TRBD1 matches 12 bases. This CDR3 is 21 amino acids long. Germline CDR1 is LGHNA and CDR2 is YNFKEQ. Trimming took 3 bases from V and 5 from J; bases not matched to a gene: 20. CDR3 residues: CASSHHWGQGARGGGNNEQFF. The CDR3 nucleotides read TGTGCCAGCAGCCATCATTGGGGACAGGGGGCGCGTGGCGGGGGGAACAATGAGCAGTTCTTC.

This clonotype was seen ten or more times. The V call is TRBV20-1, the J call TRBJ1-2; D possibly corresponds to TRBD1 (6 bases). From germline, CDR1 is DFQATT and CDR2 SNEGSKA (reference sequence). Trimming cost V 3 bases and J 5 bases, with 22 bases left between them. The CDR3 contains 16 residues. The CDR3 protein is CSASLQVGGHSYGYTF. The CDR3 coding sequence is TGCAGTGCTAGTCTCCAAGTCGGGGGGCATAGTTATGGCTACACCTTC.

The V and J genes are TRBV5-1 and TRBJ2-1; TRBD2 matches 7 bases. Germline loops: CDR1 SGHRS, CDR2 YFSETQ. After removal of 7 bases from V and 5 bases from J, the junction contained 9 bases not matched to a gene. The CDR3 loop spans 14 amino acids. The DNA for the CDR3 is TGCGCCAGCGGGCGGGAGTATATACACAATGAGCAGTTCTTC. This translates into CASGREYIHNEQFF.

This clonotype was detected only a few times. The chain is built from TRBV7-9 and TRBJ2-3; TRBD2 might be the D (6 bases). From germline, CDR1 is SEHNR and CDR2 FQNEAQ (reference sequence). The V end lost 3 bases, the J end lost 2 bases, and 21 bases lay between the germline ends. The CDR3 runs to 18 residues. The CDR3 DNA is TGTGCCAGCAGCTTGCCCAACCGTAGACTAGGGCTCACAGATACGCAGTATTTT. Translating it yields CASSLPNRRLGLTDTQYF. Drawing the rest from reference TRBV7-9 and TRBJ2-3, the complete variable domain is DTGVSQNPRHKITKRGQNVTFRCDPISEHNRLYWYRQTLGQGPEFLTYFQNEAQLEKSRLLSDRFSAERPKGSFSTLEIQRTEQGDSAMYLCASSLPNRRLGLTDTQYFGPGTRLTVL.

The chain links TRBV5-1 to TRBJ2-7; 9 bases fit TRBD1. Germline trimming cut 0 bases from V and 3 bases from J; bases unmatched to any gene: 4. The CDR3 consists of 15 residues. Germline loops: CDR1 SGHRS, CDR2 YFSETQ. The CDR3 sequence: CASSLVGTGFYEQYF. CDR3 in DNA: TGCGCCAGCAGCTTGGTCGGGACAGGGTTCTACGAGCAGTACTTC.

The gene calls are TRBV6-1 and TRBJ2-5, with 9 bases that match TRBD1. The J segment lost 5 bases and the V segment lost 6 bases, leaving 16 bases of the junction unmatched. The CDR3 extends over 17 amino acids. CDR1 and CDR2 (germline): MNHNS, SASEGT. Written as DNA, the CDR3 is TGTGCCAGCAGACCCGGGACAGGGTCCCTATGGGGGGAGACCCAGTACTTC. Protein product: CASRPGTGSLWGETQYF.

The chain couples TRBV14 to TRBJ1-2; TRBD1 might be the D (5 bases). In germline, CDR1 is SGHDN, CDR2 FVKESK. The CDR3 loop spans 15 amino acids. Trimming stripped 0 bases from V and 8 bases from J, with 16 bases between. CDR3 nucleotides: TGTGCCAGCAGCCAAGAATATCAGGGAACGGGCGGCTACACCTTC. Translating it yields CASSQEYQGTGGYTF.

This clonotype occurred a few times. The chain is built from TRBV14 and TRBJ2-7; 8 bases match TRBD2. V gave up 7 bases and J gave up 5 bases; unmatched junction bases: 7. Germline loops: CDR1 SGHDN, CDR2 FVKESK. The CDR3 runs 13 residues. As DNA, the CDR3 is TGTGCCAGCAACGCGGGGGGCATCGACGAGCAGTACTTC. Translated: CASNAGGIDEQYF.

On this clonotype itself: A much more abundant neighbour one base away suggests this may be a read error. This chain uses TRBV10-3 with TRBJ2-4, with 9 nucleotides matching TRBD1. The assigned J gene may be wrong: the sequence end matches TRBJ2-7 better. The CDR3 contains 15 residues. Germline loops: CDR1 ENHRY, CDR2 SYGVKD. Written as DNA, the CDR3 is TGTGCCACCAGTGGGGACAGGGAGCTTTTCGACGAGCAGTACTTC. Its protein is CATSGDRELFDEQYF.

The chain has TRBV4-3 and TRBJ2-1, with D maybe TRBD1 (6 bases). Germline V lookup: CDR1 LGHNA, CDR2 YSLEER. There are 14 residues in the CDR3. V lost 4 bases to trimming and J lost 7 bases, with 14 bases between them. CDR3 residues: CASSPSGHLNEQFF. The CDR3 nucleotides read TGCGCCAGCAGCCCCTCGGGACACCTTAATGAGCAGTTCTTC.

This chain joins TRBV6-2 or TRBV6-3 and TRBJ2-1; 13 positions agree with TRBD2. The CDR3 has 14 amino acids. Germline CDR1 is MNHEY and CDR2 is SVGEGT. J gave up 2 bases and V 8 bases, and 0 bases lay outside the gene matches. CDR3 region: CASGTSGAYNEQFF. The CDR3 coding sequence is TGTGCCAGCGGGACTAGCGGGGCCTACAATGAGCAGTTCTTC.

The genes are TRBV5-1 and TRBJ2-1, with a tentative D call TRBD2 (5 bases). The CDR3 sequence is 12 residues long. The V gene lost 2 bases and the J gene lost 9 bases, with 9 bases spanning the gap. Per the germline V gene, CDR1 is SGHRS and CDR2 is YFSETQ. CDR3 region: CASSFGEREQFF. CDR3 DNA: TGCGCCAGCAGCTTCGGGGAGCGTGAGCAGTTCTTC.

The chain recombines TRBV7-2 with TRBJ2-4; 7 bases agree with TRBD2. Trimming took 5 bases from V and 0 from J; bases not matched to a gene: 13. The germline V gene has CDR1 SGHTA and CDR2 FQGNSA. The CDR3 has 18 amino acids. This chain's CDR3 is CASSPLNGGSLAKNIQYF. The DNA for the CDR3 is TGTGCCAGCAGCCCCCTGAACGGGGGGTCTCTAGCCAAAAACATTCAGTACTTC.

This chain uses TRBV30 with TRBJ1-5, with D uncertain. Trimming stripped 3 bases from V and 9 bases from J, with 12 bases between. From germline, CDR1 is GTSNPN and CDR2 SVGIG (reference sequence). This CDR3 has 12 residues. Here the CDR3 reads CAWRTARGPQHF. CDR3 bases: TGTGCCTGGAGAACAGCTCGTGGGCCCCAGCATTTT.

This sequence joins TRBV7-2 and TRBJ2-5, with D perhaps being TRBD1 or TRBD2 (6 bases each). V was shortened by 4 bases and J by 4 bases, with 13 bases between the two germline ends. This CDR3 has 14 residues. Germline CDR1 reads SGHTA; CDR2 reads FQGNSA. CDR3 sequence reads: CASSWGARGETQYF. CDR3 nucleotide sequence: TGTGCCAGCAGCTGGGGGGCTCGCGGAGAGACCCAGTACTTC.

CDR3 residues: CAIRSGGYYNEQFF. The CDR3 bases are TGTGCCATAAGAAGCGGGGGTTACTACAATGAGCAGTTCTTC. V gene TRBV27 combines with J gene TRBJ2-1, with TRBD2 matching 8 bases. CDR3 length equals 14 residues. The germline V gene encodes CDR1 MNHEY and CDR2 SMNVEV (reference sequence). The J segment lost 3 bases and the V segment lost 10 bases, leaving 8 bases of the junction unmatched.

The chain links TRBV12-3 or TRBV12-4 to TRBJ1-5; D remains ambiguous. This CDR3 contains 15 residues. Trimming shortened V by 1 base and J by 3 bases, and 10 bases separated the two germline ends. CDR3 sequence: CASSLGSSLNQPQHF. CDR3 nucleotides: TGTGCCAGCAGTTTAGGTAGCTCCCTCAATCAGCCCCAGCATTTT.